Below, 5 T cell receptor beta chains from the same sample are listed, as sequenced in a study of blood T cell repertoires in COVID-19. Here immunoSEQ multiplex PCR was the method, and the copy in TCRdb shows in-frame clones only, minus some. The sample has a few hundred thousand clones; around nine tenths are singletons. Sequenced: peripheral blood. These receptor sequences come from a woman aged 25 to 39 with COVID-19, enrolled during active disease.

This chain uses TRBV28 with TRBJ1-5; TRBD1 matches 8 bases. The length of the CDR3 is 12 residues. CDR1 and CDR2 from the germline V gene are MDHEN and SYDVKM. V dropped 4 bases and J dropped 8; count of bases not matched to a gene: 1. The CDR3 region has the DNA TGTGCCAGCAGTTACAGGGGGGAGCCCCAGCATTTT. Translation: CASSYRGEPQHF.

The V call is TRBV30, the J call TRBJ1-2, with TRBD1 matching 9 bases. There are 10 residues in the CDR3. Losses at the gene ends were 5 bases for V and 12 bases for J; bases not matched to a gene: 4. Germline V gene lookup returns CDR1 GTSNPN and CDR2 SVGIG (reference sequence). CDR3 coding DNA: TGTGCCTGGTCCGGGACAGGGCACACCTTC. It specifies CAWSGTGHTF.

This sequence joins TRBV6-5 and TRBJ1-5; weak D call: TRBD1 (6 bases). Per the germline V gene, CDR1 is MNHEY and CDR2 is SVGAGI. Trimming pared 8 bases from V and 0 bases from J, leaving 14 bases between. This CDR3 spans 15 amino acids. The CDR3 bases are TGTGCCAGCTCCCGGACAGCCGTTAGCAATCAGCCCCAGCATTTT. The encoded protein is CASSRTAVSNQPQHF.

This chain uses TRBV7-6 with TRBJ1-6, with TRBD1 matching 8 bases. The CDR3 runs to 16 residues. Germline CDR1 and CDR2: SGHVS and FNYEAQ. J was trimmed by 8 bases and V by 2 bases; bases with no gene match: 8. The CDR3 bases are TGTGCCAGCAGCTTACGGACAGGGTCGGGAGATTCACCCCTCCACTTT. It encodes CASSLRTGSGDSPLHF.

This chain connects TRBV30 to TRBJ2-7, with 7 bases fitting TRBD2. The germline gives CDR1 GTSNPN, CDR2 SVGIG (reference sequence). The CDR3 runs 15 residues. The V and J ends lost 0 bases and 7 bases, in that order; junction bases with no gene match: 12. The CDR3 bases are TGTGCCTGGAGTGTAAAGAAGGGAGGGCCGGGTGAGCAGTACTTC. Protein product: CAWSVKKGGPGEQYF.